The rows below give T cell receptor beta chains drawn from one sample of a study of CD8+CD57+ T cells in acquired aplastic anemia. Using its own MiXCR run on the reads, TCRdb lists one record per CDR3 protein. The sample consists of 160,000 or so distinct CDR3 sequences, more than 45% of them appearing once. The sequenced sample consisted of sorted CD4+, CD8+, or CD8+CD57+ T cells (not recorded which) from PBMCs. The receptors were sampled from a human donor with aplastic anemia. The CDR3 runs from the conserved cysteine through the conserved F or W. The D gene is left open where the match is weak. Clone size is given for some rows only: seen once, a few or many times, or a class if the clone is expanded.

CDR3: CASSVVEGRHNEQFF; DNA: TGTGCCAGCAGCGTAGTAGAGGGGCGTCACAATGAGCAGTTCTTC; D: -; V: TRBV9; J: TRBJ2-1; size: few
CDR3: CASSWDRDYEQYF; DNA: TGTGCCAGCAGCTGGGACAGGGACTACGAGCAGTACTTC; D: TRBD1; V: TRBV7-6; J: TRBJ2-7; size: -
CDR3: CASSLTGGSGETQYF; DNA: TGTGCCAGCAGCTTAACAGGGGGCTCAGGAGAGACCCAGTACTTC; D: TRBD1; V: TRBV7-2; J: TRBJ2-5; size: many
CDR3: CSAAVAGGFTDTQYF; DNA: TGCAGTGCTGCCGTAGCGGGGGGTTTCACAGATACGCAGTATTTT; D: TRBD2; V: TRBV20-1; J: TRBJ2-3; size: -
CDR3: CASSPRAYEQYF; DNA: TGTGCCAGCAGCCCCAGGGCATACGAGCAGTACTTC; D: -; V: TRBV7-2; J: TRBJ2-7; size: -
CDR3: CASSFRGRNEKLFF; DNA: TGTGCCAGCAGTTTCAGGGGGCGTAATGAAAAACTGTTTTTT; D: TRBD1; V: TRBV19; J: TRBJ1-4; size: few
CDR3: CASRRPGQGAYGYTF; DNA: TGTGCCAGCAGGAGACCGGGACAGGGGGCCTATGGCTACACCTTC; D: TRBD1; V: TRBV2; J: TRBJ1-2; size: -
CDR3: CASSETRQANTEAFF; DNA: TGCGCCAGCAGTGAGACGCGACAGGCGAACACTGAAGCTTTCTTT; D: -; V: TRBV10-2; J: TRBJ1-1; size: many
CDR3: CASSPGGYTEAFF; DNA: TGTGCCAGCAGTCCAGGGGGCTACACTGAAGCTTTCTTT; D: TRBD1; V: TRBV12-3/TRBV12-4; J: TRBJ1-1; size: many
CDR3: CASSLGGTQYGYTF; DNA: TGTGCCAGCAGCTTAGGGGGGACACAGTATGGCTACACCTTC; D: -; V: TRBV7-9; J: TRBJ1-2; size: -
CDR3: CATRTGRTDTQYF; DNA: TGTGCCACTCGGACAGGGCGGACAGATACGCAGTATTTT; D: TRBD1; V: TRBV5-4; J: TRBJ2-3; size: many
CDR3: CASSLLEGGNTEAFF; DNA: TGCGCCAGCAGCTTATTGGAGGGAGGGAACACTGAAGCTTTCTTT; D: -; V: TRBV5-1; J: TRBJ1-1; size: many
CDR3: CATSDSRTGMSSYEQYF; DNA: TGTGCCACCAGTGATTCTCGGACAGGGATGAGCTCCTACGAGCAGTACTTC; D: TRBD1; V: TRBV24-1; J: TRBJ2-7; size: -
CDR3: CASSQTSGGAETQYF; DNA: TGTGCCAGCAGCCAGACTAGCGGGGGGGCGGAGACCCAGTACTTC; D: TRBD2; V: TRBV7-9; J: TRBJ2-5; size: few
CDR3: CASSSQGQASYERYF; DNA: TGTGCCAGCAGTTCCCAGGGACAGGCCTCCTACGAGCGGTACTTC; D: TRBD1; V: TRBV2; J: TRBJ2-7; size: -
CDR3: CATSREFVGYGYTF; DNA: TGTGCCACCAGCAGGGAATTTGTGGGGTATGGCTACACCTTC; D: -; V: TRBV15; J: TRBJ1-2; size: -
CDR3: CASSEDYNEQFF; DNA: TGTGCCAGCAGCGAGGATTACAATGAGCAGTTCTTC; D: -; V: TRBV9; J: TRBJ2-1; size: -
CDR3: CASSPAGPGNQPQHF; DNA: TGTGCCAGCAGCCCCGCGGGGCCGGGCAATCAGCCCCAGCATTTT; D: -; V: TRBV4-2; J: TRBJ1-5; size: -
CDR3: CATSAPFGREQETQYF; DNA: TGTGCCACCAGCGCCCCTTTCGGGAGGGAGCAAGAGACCCAGTACTTC; D: TRBD2; V: TRBV15; J: TRBJ2-5; size: -
CDR3: CASSNPGTSRGAFF; DNA: TGTGCCAGCAGCAACCCTGGGACTTCCCGAGGAGCTTTCTTT; D: -; V: TRBV7-9; J: TRBJ1-1; size: many
CDR3: CASATRTGELFF; DNA: TGTGCCAGTGCTACTCGTACCGGGGAGCTGTTTTTT; D: -; V: TRBV19; J: TRBJ2-2; size: -
CDR3: CASSLAFTSSPYNEQFF; DNA: TGCGCCAGCAGCTTGGCCTTCACGTCGAGCCCATACAATGAGCAGTTCTTC; D: -; V: TRBV5-1; J: TRBJ2-1; size: many
CDR3: CASSVRGRPADTQYF; DNA: TGTGCCAGCAGTGTCAGGGGGCGTCCAGCGGATACGCAGTATTTT; D: TRBD1; V: TRBV2; J: TRBJ2-3; size: once
CDR3: CASSQGGDRAHEQYF; DNA: TGTGCCAGCAGCCAAGGGGGGGACAGGGCCCACGAGCAGTACTTC; D: TRBD1; V: TRBV3-1; J: TRBJ2-7; size: many
CDR3: CSVEWGDYGYTF; DNA: TGCAGCGTTGAATGGGGAGACTATGGCTACACCTTC; D: -; V: TRBV29-1; J: TRBJ1-2; size: -
CDR3: CASSTRTGGNGYTF; DNA: TGTGCCAGCAGCACGAGGACAGGGGGAAATGGCTACACCTTC; D: TRBD1; V: TRBV7-9; J: TRBJ1-2; size: -
CDR3: CATSGSGRARNQPQHF; DNA: TGTGCCACCAGTGGTTCCGGTAGGGCACGCAATCAGCCCCAGCATTTT; D: -; V: TRBV24-1; J: TRBJ1-5; size: once
CDR3: CSAQRRGVESPLHF; DNA: TGCAGTGCCCAGAGGCGGGGGGTTGAGTCACCCCTCCACTTT; D: -; V: TRBV20-1; J: TRBJ1-6; size: few
CDR3: CASSPRQLEETQYF; DNA: TGTGCCAGCAGCCCGAGGCAGTTGGAAGAGACCCAGTACTTC; D: -; V: TRBV7-9; J: TRBJ2-5; size: few
CDR3: CASSVDGTVDTDTQYF; DNA: TGTGCCAGCAGCGTAGACGGGACAGTTGACACAGATACGCAGTATTTT; D: TRBD1; V: TRBV9; J: TRBJ2-3; size: -
CDR3: CASSAKGDTEAFF; DNA: TGCGCCAGCAGCGCCAAAGGGGACACTGAAGCTTTCTTT; D: -; V: TRBV5-1; J: TRBJ1-1; size: many
CDR3: CASSFDARGTQYF; DNA: TGTGCCAGCAGCTTTGACGCTAGGGGGACCCAGTACTTC; D: -; V: TRBV7-3; J: TRBJ2-5; size: -
CDR3: CASSPGGLAGRTDTQYF; DNA: TGTGCCAGCAGCCCTGGGGGACTAGCGGGACGCACAGATACGCAGTATTTT; D: TRBD2; V: TRBV5-4; J: TRBJ2-3; size: many
CDR3: CASTTLAYNEQFF; DNA: TGTGCCAGTACCACACTAGCCTACAATGAGCAGTTCTTC; D: -; V: TRBV19; J: TRBJ2-1; size: -
CDR3: CASSYSSGTQLYGYTF; DNA: TGTGCCAGCAGTTACTCGTCCGGGACACAACTCTATGGCTACACCTTC; D: -; V: TRBV6-2/TRBV6-3; J: TRBJ1-2; size: -
CDR3: CATSSASGHNEQFF; DNA: TGTGCCACCAGCAGTGCTAGCGGCCACAATGAGCAGTTCTTC; D: TRBD2; V: TRBV15; J: TRBJ2-1; size: -
CDR3: CASSSTRLGAGRQFF; DNA: TGTGCCAGCAGCTCCACCCGTCTCGGAGCGGGAAGACAGTTCTTC; D: TRBD2; V: TRBV11-1; J: TRBJ2-1; size: many
CDR3: CASKTGGEKLFF; DNA: TGTGCCAGTAAAACAGGGGGCGAAAAACTGTTTTTT; D: TRBD1; V: TRBV19; J: TRBJ1-4; size: -
CDR3: CASSPGAYEQFF; DNA: TGTGCCAGTTCACCCGGGGCGTATGAGCAGTTCTTC; D: -; V: TRBV19; J: TRBJ2-1; size: few
CDR3: CASWTGVYNSPLHF; DNA: TGTGCCAGTTGGACAGGTGTCTATAATTCACCCCTCCACTTT; D: TRBD1; V: TRBV19; J: TRBJ1-6; size: -
CDR3: CASSPNYRLAGGRDTQYF; DNA: TGTGCCAGCAGCCCGAACTACAGACTAGCGGGAGGGCGGGATACGCAGTATTTT; D: TRBD2; V: TRBV4-2; J: TRBJ2-3; size: many
CDR3: CASSLAVTSTDTQYF; DNA: TGTGCCAGCAGCTTAGCAGTGACTAGCACAGATACGCAGTATTTT; D: -; V: TRBV7-2; J: TRBJ2-3; size: -
CDR3: CASRRTDEKLFF; DNA: TGTGCCAGCAGGCGGACGGATGAAAAACTGTTTTTT; D: -; V: TRBV7-9; J: TRBJ1-4; size: many
CDR3: CAISGLAGVCETQYF; DNA: TGTGCCATCAGTGGGCTAGCGGGGGTATGTGAGACCCAGTACTTC; D: TRBD2; V: TRBV10-3; J: TRBJ2-5; size: once
CDR3: CSASSTGEKAKLFF; DNA: TGCAGTGCTAGTTCGACAGGGGAGAAGGCAAAACTGTTTTTT; D: TRBD1; V: TRBV20-1; J: TRBJ1-4; size: many
CDR3: CASNYGGRGGRSPLHF; DNA: TGTGCCAGCAATTACGGGGGCCGAGGAGGGCGCTCACCCCTCCACTTT; D: -; V: TRBV6-5; J: TRBJ1-6; size: -
CDR3: CASSDFRRHPKNTEAFF; DNA: TGTGCCAGCAGTGACTTCCGGAGGCATCCGAAAAACACTGAAGCTTTCTTT; D: -; V: TRBV6-4; J: TRBJ1-1; size: few
CDR3: CSARERGRGEKLFF; DNA: TGCAGCGCAAGGGAACGGGGGCGCGGTGAAAAACTGTTTTTT; D: -; V: TRBV29-1; J: TRBJ1-4; size: -
CDR3: CASSQGKREAFF; DNA: TGTGCCAGCAGCCAAGGTAAGCGGGAAGCTTTCTTT; D: -; V: TRBV3-1; J: TRBJ1-1; size: many
CDR3: CASRPGVVIQETQYF; DNA: TGTGCCAGCAGGCCCGGGGTTGTGATCCAAGAGACCCAGTACTTC; D: -; V: TRBV2; J: TRBJ2-5; size: once
CDR3: CSARRSENEQFF; DNA: TGCAGTGCTAGAAGAAGTGAGAATGAGCAGTTCTTC; D: -; V: TRBV20-1; J: TRBJ2-1; size: many
CDR3: CASSDHMRGAFF; DNA: TGCGCCAGCAGTGATCACATGAGGGGAGCTTTCTTT; D: -; V: TRBV10-1; J: TRBJ1-1; size: many
CDR3: CASSLTGPGLYEQFF; DNA: TGTGCCAGCAGCTTGACAGGGCCGGGATTGTATGAGCAGTTCTTC; D: TRBD1; V: TRBV11-2; J: TRBJ2-1; size: -
CDR3: CASSEGPPLEAFF; DNA: TGTGCCAGCAGTGAAGGGCCTCCGTTGGAAGCTTTCTTT; D: -; V: TRBV6-1; J: TRBJ1-1; size: -
CDR3: CSAPRTDEAFF; DNA: TGCAGTGCTCCAAGGACAGATGAAGCTTTCTTT; D: -; V: TRBV20-1; J: TRBJ1-1; size: -